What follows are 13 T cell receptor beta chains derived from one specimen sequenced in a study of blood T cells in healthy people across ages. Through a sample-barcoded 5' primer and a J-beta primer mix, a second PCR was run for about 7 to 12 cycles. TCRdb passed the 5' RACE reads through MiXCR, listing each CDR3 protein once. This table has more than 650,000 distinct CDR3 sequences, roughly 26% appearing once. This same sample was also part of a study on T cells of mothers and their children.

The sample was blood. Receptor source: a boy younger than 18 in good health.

The DNA of the CDR3 is TGTGCCACCGAACAGGGGAGCGGTGGCTACGAGCAGTACTTC. It yields the protein CATEQGSGGYEQYF. The V call is TRBV10-3, the J call TRBJ2-7; 7 bases align to TRBD1. V trimming: 10 bases; J trimming: 3 bases; junction bases outside the gene matches: 12. The length of the CDR3 is 14 residues. Germline V lookup: CDR1 ENHRY, CDR2 SYGVKD.

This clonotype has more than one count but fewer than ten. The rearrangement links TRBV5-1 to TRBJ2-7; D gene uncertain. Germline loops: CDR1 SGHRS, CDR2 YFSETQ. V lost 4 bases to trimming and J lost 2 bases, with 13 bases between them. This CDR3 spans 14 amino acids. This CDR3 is CASSETRQPYEQYF. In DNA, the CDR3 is TGCGCCAGCAGCGAGACTCGACAACCCTACGAGCAGTACTTC. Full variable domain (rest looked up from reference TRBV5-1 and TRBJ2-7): KAGVTQTPRYLIKTRGQQVTLSCSPISGHRSVSWYQQTPGQGLQFLFEYFSETQRNKGNFPGRFSGRQFSNSRSEMNVSTLELGDSALYLCASSETRQPYEQYFGPGTRLTVT.

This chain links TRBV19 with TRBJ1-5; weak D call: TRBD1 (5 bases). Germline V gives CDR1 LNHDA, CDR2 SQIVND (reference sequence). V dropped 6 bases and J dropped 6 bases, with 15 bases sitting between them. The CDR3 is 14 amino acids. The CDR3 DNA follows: TGTGCCAGTAGAACCGCACAGGTGGGTCAGCCCCAGCATTTT. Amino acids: CASRTAQVGQPQHF.

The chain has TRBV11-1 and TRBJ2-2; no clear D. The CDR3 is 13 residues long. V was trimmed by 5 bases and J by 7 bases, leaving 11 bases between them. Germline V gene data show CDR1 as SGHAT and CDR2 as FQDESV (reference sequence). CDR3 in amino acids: CASSLDQSGELFF. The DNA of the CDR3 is TGTGCCAGCAGCCTGGACCAAAGCGGGGAGCTGTTTTTT.

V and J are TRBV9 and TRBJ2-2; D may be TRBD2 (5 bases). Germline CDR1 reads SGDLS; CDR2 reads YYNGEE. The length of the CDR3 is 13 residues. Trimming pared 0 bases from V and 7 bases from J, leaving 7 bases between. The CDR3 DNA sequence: TGTGCCAGCAGCGTAGGTACTAGCGGGGAGCTGTTTTTT. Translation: CASSVGTSGELFF.

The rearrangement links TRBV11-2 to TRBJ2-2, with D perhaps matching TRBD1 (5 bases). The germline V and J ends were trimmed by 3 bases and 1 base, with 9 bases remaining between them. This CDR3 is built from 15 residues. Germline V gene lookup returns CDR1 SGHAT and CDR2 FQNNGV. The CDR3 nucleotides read TGTGCCAGCAGCTTGCAGGGCCAGAACACCGGGGAGCTGTTTTTT. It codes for CASSLQGQNTGELFF. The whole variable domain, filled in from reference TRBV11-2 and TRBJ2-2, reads EAGVAQSPRYKIIEKRQSVAFWCNPISGHATLYWYQQILGQGPKLLIQFQNNGVVDDSQLPKDRFSAERLKGVDSTLKIQPAKLEDSAVYLCASSLQGQNTGELFFGEGSRLTVL.

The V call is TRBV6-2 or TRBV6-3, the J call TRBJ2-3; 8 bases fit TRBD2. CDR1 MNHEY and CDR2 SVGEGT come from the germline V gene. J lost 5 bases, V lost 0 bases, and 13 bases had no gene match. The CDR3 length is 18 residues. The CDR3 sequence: CASSYSSRGGLSGDTQYF. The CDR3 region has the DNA TGTGCCAGCAGTTACTCGAGTCGCGGGGGGCTCTCCGGAGATACGCAGTATTTT.

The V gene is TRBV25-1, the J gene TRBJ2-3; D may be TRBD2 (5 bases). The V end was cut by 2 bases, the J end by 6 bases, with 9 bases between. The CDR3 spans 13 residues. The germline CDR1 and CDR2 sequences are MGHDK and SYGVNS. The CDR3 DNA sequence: TGTGCCAGCAGTGAAGCGGGTGCGGATACGCAGTATTTT. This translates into CASSEAGADTQYF.

In nucleotides, the CDR3 is TGTGCCAGCAGCGCTAGGGGCAGGGGGCTCGAGCAGTACTTC. It translates to CASSARGRGLEQYF. The chain carries TRBV3-1 and TRBJ2-7, with 8 bases identical to TRBD1. Germline CDR1 and CDR2: LGHDT and YNNKEL (reference sequence). The CDR3 has 14 amino acids. With V trimmed by 5 bases and J by 6 bases, 9 bases remained unmatched.

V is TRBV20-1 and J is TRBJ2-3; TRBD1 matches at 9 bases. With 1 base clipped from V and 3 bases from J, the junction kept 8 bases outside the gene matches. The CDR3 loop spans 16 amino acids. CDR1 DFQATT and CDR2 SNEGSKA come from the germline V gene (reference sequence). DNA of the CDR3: TGCAGTGCTAGAGGGACAGGGGTTCGGTGGACAGATACGCAGTATTTT. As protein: CSARGTGVRWTDTQYF.

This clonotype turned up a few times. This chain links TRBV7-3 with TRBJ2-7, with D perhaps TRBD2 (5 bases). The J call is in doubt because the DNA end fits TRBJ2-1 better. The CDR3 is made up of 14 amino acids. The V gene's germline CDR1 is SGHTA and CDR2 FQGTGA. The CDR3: CASSLSSGDNEQFF. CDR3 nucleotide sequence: TGTGCCAGCAGCTTATCAAGCGGTGACAATGAGCAGTTCTTC.

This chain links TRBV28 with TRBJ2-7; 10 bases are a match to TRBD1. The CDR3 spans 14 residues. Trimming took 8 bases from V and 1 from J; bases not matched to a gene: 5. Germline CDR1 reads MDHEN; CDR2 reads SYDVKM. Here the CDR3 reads CASEGQGRSYEQYF. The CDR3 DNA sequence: TGTGCCAGCGAGGGACAGGGGAGGTCCTACGAGCAGTACTTC.

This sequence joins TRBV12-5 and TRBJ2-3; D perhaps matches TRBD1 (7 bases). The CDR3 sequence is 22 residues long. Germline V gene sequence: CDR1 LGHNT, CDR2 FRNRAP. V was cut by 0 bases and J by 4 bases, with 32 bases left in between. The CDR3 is CASGLVLGSGGRESFSADTQYF. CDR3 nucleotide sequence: TGTGCTAGTGGTTTGGTCCTCGGGTCAGGGGGGCGGGAATCCTTCTCCGCAGATACGCAGTATTTT.